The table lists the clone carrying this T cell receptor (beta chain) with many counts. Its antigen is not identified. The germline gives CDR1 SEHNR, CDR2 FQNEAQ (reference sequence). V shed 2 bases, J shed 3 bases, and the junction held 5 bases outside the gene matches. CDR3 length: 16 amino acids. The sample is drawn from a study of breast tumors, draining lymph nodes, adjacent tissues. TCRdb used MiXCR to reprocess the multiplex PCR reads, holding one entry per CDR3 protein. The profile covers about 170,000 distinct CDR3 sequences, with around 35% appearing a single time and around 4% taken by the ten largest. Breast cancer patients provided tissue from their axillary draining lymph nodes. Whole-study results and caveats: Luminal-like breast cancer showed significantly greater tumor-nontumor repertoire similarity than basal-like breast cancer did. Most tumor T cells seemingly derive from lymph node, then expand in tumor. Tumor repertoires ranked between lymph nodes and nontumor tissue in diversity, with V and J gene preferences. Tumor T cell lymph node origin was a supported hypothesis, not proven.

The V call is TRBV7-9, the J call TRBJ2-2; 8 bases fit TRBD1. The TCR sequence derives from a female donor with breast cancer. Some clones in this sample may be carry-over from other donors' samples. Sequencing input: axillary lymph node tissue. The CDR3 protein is CASSLLTGADTGELFF. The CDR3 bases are TGTGCCAGCAGCTTATTGACAGGGGCGGACACCGGGGAGCTGTTTTTT.